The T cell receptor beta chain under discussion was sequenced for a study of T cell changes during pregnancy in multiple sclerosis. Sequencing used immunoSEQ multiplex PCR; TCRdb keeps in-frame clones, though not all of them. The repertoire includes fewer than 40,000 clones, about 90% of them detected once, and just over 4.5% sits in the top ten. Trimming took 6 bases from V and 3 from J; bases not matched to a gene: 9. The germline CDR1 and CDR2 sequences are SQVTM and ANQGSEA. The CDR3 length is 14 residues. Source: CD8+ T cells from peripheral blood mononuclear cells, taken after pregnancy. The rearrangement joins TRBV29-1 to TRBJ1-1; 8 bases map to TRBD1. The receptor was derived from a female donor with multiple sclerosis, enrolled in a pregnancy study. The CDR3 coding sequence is TGCAGCGTGGCAGGGGGCTCGGTCGACACTGAAGCTTTCTTT. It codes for CSVAGGSVDTEAFF.